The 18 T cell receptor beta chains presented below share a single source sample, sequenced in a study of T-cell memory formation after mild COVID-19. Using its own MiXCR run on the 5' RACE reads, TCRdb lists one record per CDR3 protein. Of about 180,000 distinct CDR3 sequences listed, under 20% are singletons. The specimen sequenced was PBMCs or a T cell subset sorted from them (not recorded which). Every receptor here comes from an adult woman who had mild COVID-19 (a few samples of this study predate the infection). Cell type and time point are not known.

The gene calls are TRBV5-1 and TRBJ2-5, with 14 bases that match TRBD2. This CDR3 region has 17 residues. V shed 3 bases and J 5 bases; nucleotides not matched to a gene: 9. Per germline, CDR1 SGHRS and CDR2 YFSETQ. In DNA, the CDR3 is TGCGCCAGCAGCTCGATCGGGACTAGCGGGAGTGGCGAGACCCAGTACTTC. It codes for CASSSIGTSGSGETQYF.

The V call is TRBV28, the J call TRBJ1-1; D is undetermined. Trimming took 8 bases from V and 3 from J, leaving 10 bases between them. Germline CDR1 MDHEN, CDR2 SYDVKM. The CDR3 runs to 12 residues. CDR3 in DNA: TGTGCCAGCCGGGATGTGGACACTGAAGCTTTCTTT. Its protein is CASRDVDTEAFF.

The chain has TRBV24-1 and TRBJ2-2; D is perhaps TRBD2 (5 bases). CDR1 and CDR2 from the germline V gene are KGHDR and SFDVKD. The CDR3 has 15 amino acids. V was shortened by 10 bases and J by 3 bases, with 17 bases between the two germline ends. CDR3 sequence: CATNPGNKYTGELFF. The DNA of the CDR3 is TGTGCCACTAACCCCGGGAACAAATACACCGGGGAGCTGTTTTTT.

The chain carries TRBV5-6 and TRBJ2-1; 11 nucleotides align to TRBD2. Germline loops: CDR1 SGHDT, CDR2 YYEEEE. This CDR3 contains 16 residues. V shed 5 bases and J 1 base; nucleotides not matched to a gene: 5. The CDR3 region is CASSRPSGRSYNEQFF. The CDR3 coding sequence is TGTGCCAGCAGTCGTCCTAGCGGGAGGTCCTACAATGAGCAGTTCTTC.

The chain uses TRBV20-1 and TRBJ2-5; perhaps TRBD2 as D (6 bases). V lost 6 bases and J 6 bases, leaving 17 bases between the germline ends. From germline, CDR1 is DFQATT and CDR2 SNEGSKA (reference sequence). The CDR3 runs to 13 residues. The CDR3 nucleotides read TGCAGTGCACCTCGTGGGGGGAGGCAGACCCAGTACTTC. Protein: CSAPRGGRQTQYF.

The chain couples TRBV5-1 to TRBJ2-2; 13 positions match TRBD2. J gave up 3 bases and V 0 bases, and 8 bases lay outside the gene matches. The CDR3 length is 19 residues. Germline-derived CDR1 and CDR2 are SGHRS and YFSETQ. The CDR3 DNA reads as TGCGCCAGCAGCTTGGCCCGGACTAGCGGGGGCGTGGACACCGGGGAGCTGTTTTTT. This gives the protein CASSLARTSGGVDTGELFF.

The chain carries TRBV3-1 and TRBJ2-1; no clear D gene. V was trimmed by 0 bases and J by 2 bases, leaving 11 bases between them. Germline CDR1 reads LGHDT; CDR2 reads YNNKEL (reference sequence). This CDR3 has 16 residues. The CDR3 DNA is TGTGCCAGCAGCCAAGATCTGCAGGCTACCTACAATGAGCAGTTCTTC. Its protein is CASSQDLQATYNEQFF.

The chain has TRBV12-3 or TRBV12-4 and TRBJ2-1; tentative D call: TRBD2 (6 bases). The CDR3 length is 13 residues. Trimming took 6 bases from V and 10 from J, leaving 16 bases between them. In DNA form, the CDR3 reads TGTGCCAGCAGAAAGGCTCCGGGAGAAGAGCAGTTCTTC. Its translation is CASRKAPGEEQFF.

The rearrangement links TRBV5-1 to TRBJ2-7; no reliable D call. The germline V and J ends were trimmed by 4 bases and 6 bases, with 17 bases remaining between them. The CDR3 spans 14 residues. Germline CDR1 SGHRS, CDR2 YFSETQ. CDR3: CASSPRVQTREQYF. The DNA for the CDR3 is TGCGCCAGCAGCCCCCGTGTTCAGACTCGCGAGCAGTACTTC.

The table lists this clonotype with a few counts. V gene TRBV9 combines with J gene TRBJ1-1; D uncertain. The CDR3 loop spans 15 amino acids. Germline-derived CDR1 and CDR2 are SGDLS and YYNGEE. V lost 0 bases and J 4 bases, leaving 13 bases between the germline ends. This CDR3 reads CASSVEPSLATEAFF. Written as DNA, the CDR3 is TGTGCCAGCAGCGTAGAACCCAGCCTAGCCACTGAAGCTTTCTTT.

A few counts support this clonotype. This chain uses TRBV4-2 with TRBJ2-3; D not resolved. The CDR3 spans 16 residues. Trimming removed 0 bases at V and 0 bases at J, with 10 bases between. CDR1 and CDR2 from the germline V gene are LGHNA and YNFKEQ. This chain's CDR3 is CASSQDWSASTDTQYF. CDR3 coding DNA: TGTGCCAGCAGCCAAGATTGGTCGGCGAGCACAGATACGCAGTATTTT.

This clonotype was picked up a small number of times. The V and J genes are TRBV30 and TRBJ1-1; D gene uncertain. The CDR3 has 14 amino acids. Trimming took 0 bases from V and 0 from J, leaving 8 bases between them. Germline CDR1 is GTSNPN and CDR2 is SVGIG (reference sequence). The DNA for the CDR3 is TGTGCCTGGAGTGTTTGGAGGGTGAACACTGAAGCTTTCTTT. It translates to CAWSVWRVNTEAFF.

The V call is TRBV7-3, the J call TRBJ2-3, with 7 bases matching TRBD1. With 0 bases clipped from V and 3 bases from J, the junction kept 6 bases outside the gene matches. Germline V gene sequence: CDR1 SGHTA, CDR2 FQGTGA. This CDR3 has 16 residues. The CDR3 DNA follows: TGTGCCAGCAGCTTAACCGGGACAGCGACGACAGATACGCAGTATTTT. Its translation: CASSLTGTATTDTQYF.

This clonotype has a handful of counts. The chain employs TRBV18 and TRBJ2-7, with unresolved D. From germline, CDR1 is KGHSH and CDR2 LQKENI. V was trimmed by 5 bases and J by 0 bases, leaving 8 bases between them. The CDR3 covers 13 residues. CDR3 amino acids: CASSVLGSYEQYF. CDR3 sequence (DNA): TGTGCCAGCTCAGTTCTGGGCTCCTACGAGCAGTACTTC.

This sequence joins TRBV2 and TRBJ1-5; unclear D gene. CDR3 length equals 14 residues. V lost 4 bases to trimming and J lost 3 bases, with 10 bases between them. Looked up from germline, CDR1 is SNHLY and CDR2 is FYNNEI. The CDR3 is CASSGQITNQPQHF. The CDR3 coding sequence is TGTGCCAGCAGTGGACAAATCACCAATCAGCCCCAGCATTTT.

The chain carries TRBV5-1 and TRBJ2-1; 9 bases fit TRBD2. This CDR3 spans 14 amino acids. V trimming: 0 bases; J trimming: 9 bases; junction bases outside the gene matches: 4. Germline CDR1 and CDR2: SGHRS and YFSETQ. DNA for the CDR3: TGCGCCAGCAGCTTGGCTAGCGGGGCATCTGAGCAGTTCTTC. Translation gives CASSLASGASEQFF.

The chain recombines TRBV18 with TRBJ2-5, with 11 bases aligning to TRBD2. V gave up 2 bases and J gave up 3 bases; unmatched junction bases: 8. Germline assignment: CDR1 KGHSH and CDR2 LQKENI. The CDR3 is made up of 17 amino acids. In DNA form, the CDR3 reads TGTGCCAGCTCACCATCACTAGCGGGAGATCCGAAAGAGACCCAGTACTTC. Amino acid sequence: CASSPSLAGDPKETQYF.

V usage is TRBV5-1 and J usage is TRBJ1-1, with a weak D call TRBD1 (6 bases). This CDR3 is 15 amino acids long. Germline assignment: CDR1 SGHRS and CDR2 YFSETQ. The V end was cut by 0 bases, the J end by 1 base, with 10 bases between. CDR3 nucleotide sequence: TGCGCCAGCAGCTTGGAAGGGGGAGGGAACACTGAAGCTTTCTTT. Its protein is CASSLEGGGNTEAFF.